This TCR beta chain was sequenced during a study of blood T cell repertoires in COVID-19. Background on the study: PBMCs, B-cell-depleted T cells, or T cells provided the cDNA or gDNA that made up the material.

Germline CDR1 is SGHRS and CDR2 is YFSETQ. The CDR3 spans 16 residues. V shed 0 bases and J 3 bases; nucleotides not matched to a gene: 4. Per the original methods: Using reference gene primer amplification, nucleated cell counts were estimated. Some clones are missing from TCRdb's copy, which holds only in-frame ones; the method was immunoSEQ multiplex PCR. Clonal size and the V and J genes are those of that table, whereas D and trimming came from the DNA. Of roughly 250,000 clones in the sample, 82% were seen once. Sequencing used peripheral blood. The rearrangement joins TRBV5-1 to TRBJ2-3; TRBD2 matches 10 bases. This sequence was found in a woman of 80 years or more with active or convalescent COVID-19. The CDR3 nucleotides read TGCGCCAGCAGCTTGGCCGTAGCGGGAGGAACAGATACGCAGTATTTT. Encoded protein: CASSLAVAGGTDTQYF.